This T cell receptor beta chain was captured by sequencing in a study of Graves' ophthalmopathy and Graves' hyperthyroidism. The sequenced template was RNA, covering the TCR beta CDR3 region. A first-round RT-PCR used HTBI primers, followed by a second-round multiplex PCR. TCRdb ran MiXCR on the multiplex PCR reads and lists one entry per CDR3 protein. This sample has a few hundred thousand distinct CDR3 sequences, with 20% to 25% found just once. There are many counts of this clonotype. Trimming shortened V by 8 bases and J by 7 bases, and 12 bases separated the two germline ends. This CDR3 is 10 amino acids long. Germline V CDR1 and CDR2: GTSNPN, SVGIG (reference sequence).

This receptor was identified in a woman between 50 and 59 years old with Graves' ophthalmopathy. The sample taken for sequencing was peripheral blood. J is TRBJ2-7 and V is TRBV30; maybe TRBD1 (6 bases). CDR3 region: CAGQGREQYF. CDR3 coding DNA: TGTGCCGGTCAGGGGAGAGAGCAGTACTTC.